This entry features one TCR beta chain sequence. This clone has just a few counts. Its antigen is unknown. There are no base qualities to consult, and no much larger clone falls within one base. V and J are trimmed by 4 bases and 7 bases, and the gene matches miss 5 bases of the junction. Including the terminal cysteine and phenylalanine, the CDR3 comprises 13 residues. Just the 39-base CDR3 DNA is kept, in frame starting at base 1. The germline V gene gives CDR1 as SGHRS and CDR2 as YFSETQ. These data belong to a study of blood T cell repertoires in COVID-19 (dated by TCRdb to the early 2020s). At the level of the whole study: Samples covering the acute and convalescent phases of COVID-19 were provided by collaborators in the United States, Italy and Spain. The material from the prospective study consisted of cDNA or gDNA derived from T cells, B-cell-depleted T cells, or PBMCs. Subjects who had been exposed to COVID-19, were actively infected with it, or had recovered from it provided the deeply sampled blood TCRbeta repertoires that made up the dataset. The repertoires were made available in a free public database intended to serve as a resource for research on the immune response to SARS-CoV-2. The samples were drawn from the first 160 participants of the ongoing ImmuneRACE study and from over 950 subjects provided by 6 global collaborators. Sample metadata almost always included a de-identified subject ID, COVID-19 status, age in years and sex. Where available, HLA class I and class II types were obtained from metadata supplied by the sample provider rather than from assay-based typing.

Broad study findings and their caveats: Clinical and demographic metadata were provided uncurated, with the amount varying by source and participant.

Samples from volunteer blood donors who had recovered from COVID-19 were contributed by a second Seattle source. Each collaborating institution followed its own protocols to collect whole blood in K2EDTA tubes. For TCRbeta analysis, collaborator samples were shipped as frozen whole blood, as isolated PBMCs, or as DNA extracted from either sample type. TCRbeta CDR3 regions were amplified from genomic DNA using the immunoSEQ Assay, a bias-controlled multiplex PCR. The published analysis was carried out like this. The number of nucleated cells in each sample was estimated from the amplification of reference gene primers within the assay. To quantify the absolute abundance of each unique TCRbeta CDR3 rearrangement, sequence reads were collapsed and filtered. Productive Simpson clonality was computed per sample as the square root of Simpson's diversity index over productive rearrangements. Sourced from immuneACCESS, this table was stored by TCRdb with only in-frame sequences that have V and J called. A share of the clones is absent; for the studies checked, an unresolved V gene accounts for under half, and the remainder has no known explanation. V, J and clone size reflect that table, while D and trimming were determined from the DNA. This sample lists about 220,000 clones; around 80% were detected once. The top ten hold around 2% of the sample.

This TCR was sampled from a man aged 35 to 55 who had recovered from COVID-19. The chain employs TRBV5-1 and TRBJ1-1, and 9 junction bases match TRBD1. The sequenced material came from peripheral blood. In nucleotides, the sequence is TGCGCCAGCAGCGACACAGGGGGCAGTGAAGCTTTCTTT. Its protein reads: CASSDTGGSEAFF.